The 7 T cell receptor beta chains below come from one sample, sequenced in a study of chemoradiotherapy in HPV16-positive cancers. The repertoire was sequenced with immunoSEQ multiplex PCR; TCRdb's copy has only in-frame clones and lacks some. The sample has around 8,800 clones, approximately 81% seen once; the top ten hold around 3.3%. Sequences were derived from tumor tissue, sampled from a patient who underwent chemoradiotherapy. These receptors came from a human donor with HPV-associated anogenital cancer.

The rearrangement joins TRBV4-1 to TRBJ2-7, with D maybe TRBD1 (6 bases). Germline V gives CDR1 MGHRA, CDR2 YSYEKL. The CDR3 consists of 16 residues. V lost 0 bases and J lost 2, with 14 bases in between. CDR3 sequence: CASSQEEGTRTYEQYF. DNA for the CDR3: TGCGCCAGCAGCCAAGAGGAAGGGACACGGACCTACGAGCAGTACTTC.

CDR3 in amino acids: CASSRQGDTEAFF. CDR3 nucleotide sequence: TGTGCCAGCAGCCGACAGGGGGACACTGAAGCTTTCTTT. The chain uses TRBV6-1 and TRBJ1-1; 9 bases map to TRBD1. The CDR3 is 13 residues long. Per the germline V gene, CDR1 is MNHNS and CDR2 is SASEGT. V was pared by 6 bases and J by 3 bases, with 2 bases of the junction left unmatched.

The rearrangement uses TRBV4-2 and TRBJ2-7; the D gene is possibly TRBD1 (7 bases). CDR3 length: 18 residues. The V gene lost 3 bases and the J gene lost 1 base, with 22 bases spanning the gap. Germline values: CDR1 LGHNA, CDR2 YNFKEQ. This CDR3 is CASSQASGAQGGSYEQYF. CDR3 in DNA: TGTGCCAGCAGCCAGGCCTCGGGGGCGCAGGGGGGTTCCTACGAGCAGTACTTC.

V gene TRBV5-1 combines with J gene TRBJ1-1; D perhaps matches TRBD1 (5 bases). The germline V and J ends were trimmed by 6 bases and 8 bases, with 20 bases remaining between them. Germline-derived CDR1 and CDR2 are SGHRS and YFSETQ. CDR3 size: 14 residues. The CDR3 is CASTSEEGQSEAFF. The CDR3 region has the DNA TGCGCCAGCACTTCCGAGGAGGGGCAATCGGAAGCTTTCTTT. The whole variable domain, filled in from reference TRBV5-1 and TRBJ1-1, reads KAGVTQTPRYLIKTRGQQVTLSCSPISGHRSVSWYQQTPGQGLQFLFEYFSETQRNKGNFPGRFSGRQFSNSRSEMNVSTLELGDSALYLCASTSEEGQSEAFFGQGTRLTVV.

CDR3 protein: CASKAAGSLHQPQHF. CDR3 DNA sequence: TGTGCCAGCAAGGCGGCAGGGAGTCTTCATCAGCCCCAGCATTTT. V is TRBV19 and J is TRBJ1-5; a possible D gene is TRBD1 (5 bases). V gave up 9 bases and J gave up 5 bases, with 20 bases separating them. The germline gives CDR1 LNHDA, CDR2 SQIVND (reference sequence). CDR3 length: 15 residues.

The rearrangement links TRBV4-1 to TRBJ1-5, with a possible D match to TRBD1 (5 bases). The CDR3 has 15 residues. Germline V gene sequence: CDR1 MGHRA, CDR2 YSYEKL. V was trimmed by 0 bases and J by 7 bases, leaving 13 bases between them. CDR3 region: CASSQERAGRQPQHF. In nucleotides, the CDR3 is TGCGCCAGCAGCCAAGAAAGGGCAGGGCGGCAGCCCCAGCATTTT.

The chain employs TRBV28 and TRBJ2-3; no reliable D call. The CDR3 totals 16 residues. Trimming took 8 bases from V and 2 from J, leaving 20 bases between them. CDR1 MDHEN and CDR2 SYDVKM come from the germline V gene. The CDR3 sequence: CASDSTARAFTDTQYF. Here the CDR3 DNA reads TGTGCCAGCGATTCGACGGCTAGGGCCTTCACAGATACGCAGTATTTT.